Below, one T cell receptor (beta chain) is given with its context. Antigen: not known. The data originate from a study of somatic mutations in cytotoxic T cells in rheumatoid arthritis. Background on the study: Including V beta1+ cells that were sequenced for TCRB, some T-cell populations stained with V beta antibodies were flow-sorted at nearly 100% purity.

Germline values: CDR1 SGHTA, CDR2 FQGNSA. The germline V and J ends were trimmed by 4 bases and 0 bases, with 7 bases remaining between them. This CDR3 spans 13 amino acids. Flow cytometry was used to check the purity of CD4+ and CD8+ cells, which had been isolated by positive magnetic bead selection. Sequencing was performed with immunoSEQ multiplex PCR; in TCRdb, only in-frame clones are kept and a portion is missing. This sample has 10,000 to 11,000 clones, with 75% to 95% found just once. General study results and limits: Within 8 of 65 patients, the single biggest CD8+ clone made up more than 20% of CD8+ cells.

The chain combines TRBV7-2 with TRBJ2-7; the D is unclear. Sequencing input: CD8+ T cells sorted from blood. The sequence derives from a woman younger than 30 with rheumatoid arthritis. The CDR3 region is CASSSDNSYEQYF. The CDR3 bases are TGTGCCAGCAGCTCCGACAACTCCTACGAGCAGTACTTC. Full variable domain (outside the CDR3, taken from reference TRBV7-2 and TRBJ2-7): GAGVSQSPSNKVTEKGKDVELRCDPISGHTALYWYRQSLGQGLEFLIYFQGNSAPDKSGLPSDRFSAERTGGSVSTLTIQRTQQEDSAVYLCASSSDNSYEQYFGPGTRLTVT.